These T cell receptor beta chains were read from a single sample in a study of CD8+ T cells in alopecia areata. TCRdb's copy holds only in-frame clones and misses some; the assay was immunoSEQ multiplex PCR. The sample includes 100,000 to 150,000 clones, approximately 52% of them seen just once. Here the sequenced sample was CD8+ T cells sorted from blood, taken at week 4, from a patient treated with tofacitinib. These receptors were obtained from a human donor with alopecia areata. Each CDR3 is given with its conserved first and last residue. D genes are given only for firm matches. Clone sizes are given selectively: once, few, many, or a class where the clone is expanded.

NA TRBJ1-1 once TRBV5-1 CASSLAGYPEAFF TGCGCCAGCAGCTTGGCCGGGTATCCTGAAGCTTTCTTT
NA TRBJ1-5 few TRBV19 CASSITEYGNQPQHF TGTGCCAGTAGTATAACTGAGTATGGCAATCAGCCCCAGCATTTT
TRBD1 TRBJ1-1 few TRBV30 CAWSSGGTMNTEAFF TGTGCCTGGAGTTCAGGGGGCACCATGAACACTGAAGCTTTCTTT
TRBD1 TRBJ1-2 once TRBV29-1 CSVEGAWDRSYGYTF TGCAGCGTTGAAGGGGCATGGGACAGGTCCTATGGCTACACCTTC
TRBD2 TRBJ2-7 few TRBV29-1 CSVEGTSGGDIYEQYF TGCAGCGTTGAAGGGACTAGCGGGGGAGATATCTACGAGCAGTACTTC
TRBD1 TRBJ2-3 NA TRBV12-5 CASGPGQDTDTQYF TGTGCTAGTGGACCGGGACAGGACACAGATACGCAGTATTTT
NA TRBJ2-7 NA TRBV27 CASSLRGDEQYF TGTGCCAGCAGTTTACGGGGAGACGAGCAGTACTTC
NA TRBJ1-2 NA TRBV2 CASRPEGGNFYGYTF TGTGCCAGCAGGCCCGAGGGGGGGAATTTCTATGGCTACACCTTC
NA TRBJ2-7 NA TRBV11-2 CASSLGSWYEQYF TGTGCCAGCAGCTTAGGTTCCTGGTACGAGCAGTACTTC
NA TRBJ2-7 once TRBV29-1 CSVRTVSGGYEQYF TGCAGCGTGCGGACAGTTTCCGGGGGATACGAGCAGTACTTC
NA TRBJ1-2 NA TRBV30 CAWSAGVGGYTF TGTGCCTGGAGTGCAGGGGTTGGGGGCTACACCTTC
NA TRBJ1-5 NA TRBV7-9 CASSLGRANQPQHF TGTGCCAGCAGCTTAGGTCGTGCCAATCAGCCCCAGCATTTT
NA TRBJ2-7 once TRBV9 CASSVMMDSTVGEQYF TGTGCCAGCAGCGTAATGATGGACAGCACCGTGGGAGAGCAGTACTTC
NA TRBJ1-2 few TRBV7-9 CASSLVLELYGYTF TGTGCCAGCAGCTTAGTATTAGAGCTCTATGGCTACACCTTC
TRBD1 TRBJ2-2 NA TRBV15 CATSYGTGVSTGELFF TGTGCCACCAGCTACGGGACAGGGGTTAGCACCGGGGAGCTGTTTTTT
NA TRBJ1-5 few TRBV30 CAWSAMELGPQHF TGTGCCTGGAGTGCGATGGAGCTAGGGCCCCAGCATTTT
NA TRBJ2-1 NA TRBV6-5 CASSYSWYGNNEQFF TGTGCCAGCAGTTACTCGTGGTATGGGAACAATGAGCAGTTCTTC
NA TRBJ2-3 few TRBV7-9 CASSLAEGVTDTQYF TGTGCCAGCAGCTTAGCAGAAGGGGTGACAGATACGCAGTATTTT
NA TRBJ2-1 NA TRBV4-1 CASSQLLLGNEQFF TGCGCCAGCAGCCAATTACTTTTGGGCAATGAGCAGTTCTTC
NA TRBJ2-5 NA TRBV2 CASSPVPAQETQYF TGTGCCAGCAGCCCCGTACCAGCCCAAGAGACCCAGTACTTC
NA TRBJ1-1 NA TRBV30 CAWSVQSGTEAFF TGTGCCTGGAGTGTACAGTCCGGAACTGAAGCTTTCTTT
NA TRBJ2-5 NA TRBV25-1 CASSEWREEETQYF TGTGCCAGCAGTGAATGGAGGGAGGAGGAGACCCAGTACTTC
NA TRBJ2-7 NA TRBV7-8 CASRSRDYEQYF TGCGCCAGCAGGTCCAGGGACTACGAGCAGTACTTC
NA TRBJ2-5 NA TRBV6-5 CASSYAGLSETQYF TGTGCCAGCAGTTACGCCGGCCTTTCCGAGACCCAGTACTTC
NA TRBJ1-5 NA TRBV15 CATSTRNQPQHF TGTGCCACCAGCACTAGAAATCAGCCCCAGCATTTT
NA TRBJ1-2 few TRBV30 CAWELGLYGYTF TGTGCCTGGGAACTAGGTCTCTATGGCTACACCTTC
NA TRBJ2-5 NA TRBV29-1 CSATQETQYF TGCAGCGCAACACAAGAGACCCAGTACTTC
NA TRBJ2-7 NA TRBV11-2 CASSWQGWYEQYF TGTGCCAGCAGCTGGCAGGGGTGGTACGAGCAGTACTTC
TRBD2 TRBJ2-7 NA TRBV27 CASSLSRLAGGLHEQYF TGTGCCAGCAGTTTATCGAGACTAGCGGGGGGGCTACACGAGCAGTACTTC
TRBD1 TRBJ1-1 NA TRBV5-1 CASSGQGITEAFF TGCGCCAGCAGCGGACAGGGAATCACTGAAGCTTTCTTT
TRBD1 TRBJ2-7 NA TRBV29-1 CSVEIRDRGYEQYF TGCAGCGTTGAAATAAGGGACAGGGGTTACGAGCAGTACTTC
NA TRBJ1-2 NA TRBV9 CASSVGGGNYGYTF TGTGCCAGCAGCGTAGGAGGAGGAAACTATGGCTACACCTTC
NA TRBJ1-6 NA TRBV6-5 CASSPDGESSPLHF TGTGCCAGCAGCCCAGACGGGGAAAGTTCACCCCTCCACTTT
NA TRBJ1-2 NA TRBV6-5 CASRPGAYGYGYTF TGTGCCAGCAGACCAGGTGCTTACGGCTATGGCTACACCTTC
NA TRBJ1-1 NA TRBV27 CASSFKTNTEAFF TGTGCCAGCAGTTTCAAGACGAACACTGAAGCTTTCTTT